This TCR beta chain was profiled in a study of shared clonotypes between healthy human individuals. Repertoires were generated with immunoSEQ multiplex PCR, while TCRdb's copy carries only in-frame clones and drops some. The profile shows approximately 500,000 clones, approximately 82% of them singletons. This CDR3 comprises 16 residues. J gave up 1 base and V 0 bases, and 2 bases lay outside the gene matches. Germline CDR1 LGHNA, CDR2 YNFKEQ. The sample taken for sequencing was PBMCs. This rearrangement joins TRBV4-2 to TRBJ2-2; 7 bases align to TRBD1. The source of this sequence is a woman aged 40 to 55 in good health. Some clones in this sample may be carry-over from other donors' samples. The CDR3 loop reads CASSQETGENTGELFF. The CDR3, as DNA: TGTGCCAGCAGCCAAGAAACAGGGGAGAACACCGGGGAGCTGTTTTTT.